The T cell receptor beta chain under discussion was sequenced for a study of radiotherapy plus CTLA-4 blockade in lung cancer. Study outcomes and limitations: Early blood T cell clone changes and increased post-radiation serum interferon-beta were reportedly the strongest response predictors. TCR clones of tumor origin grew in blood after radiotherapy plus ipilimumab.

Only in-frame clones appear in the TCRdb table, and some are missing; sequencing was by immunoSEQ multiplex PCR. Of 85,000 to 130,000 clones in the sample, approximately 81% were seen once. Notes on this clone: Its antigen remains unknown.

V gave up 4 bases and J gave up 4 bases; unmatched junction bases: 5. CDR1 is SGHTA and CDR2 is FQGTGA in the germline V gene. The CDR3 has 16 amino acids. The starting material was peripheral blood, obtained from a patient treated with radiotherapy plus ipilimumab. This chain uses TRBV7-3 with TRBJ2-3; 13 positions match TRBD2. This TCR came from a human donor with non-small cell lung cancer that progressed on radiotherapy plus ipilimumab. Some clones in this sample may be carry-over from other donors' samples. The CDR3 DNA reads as TGTGCCAGCAGCTCCGGACTAGCGGGGGTAGCAGATACGCAGTATTTT. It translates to CASSSGLAGVADTQYF.